Described below is a single TCR beta chain sequence and its context. The sample is drawn from a study of cytomegalovirus exposure and HLA in healthy donors. Study as a whole: From donors who were HLA-typed, an early data release held approximately 80 million unique TCRs.

The PCR was carried out with 60 Vbeta primers and 13 Jbeta primers. TCRdb's table, derived via immunoSEQ multiplex PCR, lists solely in-frame clones and lacks some. The sample has over 150,000 clones, 80% seen once. This sequence originates from a man in his thirties or forties in good health and CMV-seropositive. Sequencing was performed on PBMCs.

CDR3 coding DNA: TGTGCCAGCAGCTTAAGGCGTGCGGGAGGGATCTACGAGCAGTACTTC. As protein: CASSLRRAGGIYEQYF. This chain connects TRBV7-3 to TRBJ2-7, with TRBD2 matching 9 bases. V lost 1 base to trimming and J lost 3 bases; unmatched junction nucleotides: 7. The CDR3 is 16 residues long. Germline V CDR1 and CDR2: SGHTA, FQGTGA.